This TCR beta chain was documented in a study of T cell clones after liver transplantation (dated by TCRdb to between 2019 and 2020). Looking at the study overall: Samples were obtained from ITN030ST, a randomized trial in which withdrawal of immunosuppression was attempted within 2 years of liver transplantation. After a pre-transplant mixed lymphocyte reaction, TCRbeta sequencing was used to pinpoint donor-reactive T cell clones, which were subsequently tracked in post-transplant blood. Third party-reactive TCRbeta sequences from pre-transplant MLRs were also identified as an antigen-independent comparator for donor-reactive sequences. Of the eight recipients, a few were HCV-positive, while the remaining recipients had been transplanted for non-autoimmune, non-viral indications. Until randomization at 12-24 months post-transplant, subjects were given standard immunosuppression, with no induction therapy. Tolerance meant complete immunosuppression withdrawal for at least one year without liver enzymes rising beyond twice the upper limit of normal. Blood samples were taken pre-transplant, pre-randomization before withdrawal, and post-randomization after full withdrawal or failed withdrawal. Of the 8 liver transplant recipients making up the studied cohort, 3 were classified as tolerant and 5 as non-tolerant. Study-level results and caveats: Since no allograft tissue specimens were available, donor-reactive T cells may have migrated into the graft instead of being deleted. In a couple of subjects, low numbers of available donor cells limited the measurable donor-reactive repertoire. A significant post-transplant decrease in circulating donor-reactive CD4 TCRbeta sequences was observed in 5 of 8 subjects, irrespective of tolerance or HCV status. Conclusions were preliminary, limited by small, heterogeneous patient numbers and non-standardized post-transplant time points. A greater decline was seen for donor-reactive sequences than for third party-reactive sequences, suggesting partial antigen-specific deletion unrelated to withdrawal success. After accounting for repertoire turnover, donor-reactive detection was significantly reduced in 7 of 8 subjects for CD4 and 8 of 8 for CD8.

Unstimulated PBMCs, after thawing, were stained for CD3, CD4 and CD8 and then FACS-sorted into CD3+CD4+ and CD3+CD8+ populations. All 8 studied subjects were randomized to immunosuppression withdrawal. The Qiagen DNeasy Blood and Tissue Kit was used to isolate genomic DNA. About this clone: Its antigen is unknown. One base away there is no much larger clone; base qualities are not given.

High-throughput TCRbeta CDR3 sequencing of frozen genomic DNA was performed by immunoSEQ, with PCR amplification, mapping, bias correction and internal controls included. Per the authors' processing: Productive rearrangements were kept, and unique TCRbeta sequences were defined by CDR3 nucleotide sequence plus V and J gene. For a sequence to be called donor-reactive, it needed a frequency of at least 0.01% and at least 5-fold expansion in CFSE-low cells compared with unstimulated pre-transplant cells. Minimum frequency thresholds were set for each subject on the basis of the unstimulated sample with the lowest template count, so that a detection power of at least 90% was ensured. Jensen-Shannon divergence between the top 1000 TCRbeta sequences after and before transplant was used to measure repertoire turnover. Two-sided Fisher's exact tests were used to test for changes in how often donor-reactive sequences were detected. This immuneACCESS table, as held by TCRdb, lists in-frame sequences with V and J called but not all clones. Of the missing ones, under half trace to an unresolved V gene in checked studies; the others have no known cause. The V and J calls and the clone size are those of that table, but D and trimming were determined from the DNA. Present in this sample are more than 75,000 clones, roughly 85% of which were seen just once. The top ten clones comprise approximately 0.47% of the sample.

Sequences were derived from CD4+ T cells from blood, sampled approximately 3.5 years after liver transplant. This receptor was identified in a human patient who received a liver transplant. Once a transplant has taken place, some T cells may be donor derived.

The encoded CDR3 is CASSYRNTEAFF. In nucleotides, the sequence is TGTGCCAGCAGTTATAGGAACACTGAAGCTTTCTTT. This receptor chain uses TRBV6-6 and TRBJ1-1, with no confidently assigned D gene. Sequences MNHNY (CDR1) and SVGAGI (CDR2) are obtained from the germline V gene (reference sequence). The CDR3 runs 12 residues from the cysteine to the phenylalanine. Only the CDR3 portion is preserved as DNA: 36 bases, with reading frame beginning at the first base. The junction carries 3 bases between V and J, which are trimmed by 3 bases and 1 base respectively.